The 9 T cell receptor beta chains given below trace back to one sample, sequenced in a study of T-cell reconstitution after alpha-beta-depleted transplantation in children (dated by TCRdb to 2016 to 2018). Receptors were amplified or captured by PCR. The reads were generated on an Illumina HiSeq 2500. TCR libraries were prepared with molecular barcoding, using unique molecular identifiers to normalize TCRbeta repertoire quantification. TCRdb itself trimmed the public reads at Q25 with fastp, ran MiXCR and retained productive beta chains. When rows share a CDR3 protein, they turn into one entry using the most common DNA and genes. For this sample the table gives more than 250,000 distinct CDR3 sequences, of which approximately 9.6% were detected only once. The ten top clones hold 10% of the sample. The input for sequencing was PBMCs from the stem cell graft donor, taken from the stem cell graft. The source is a human donor who donated a stem cell graft to a child with SCID.

This clonotype was counted a few times. This chain uses TRBV27 with TRBJ1-1; tentative D call: TRBD1 (5 bases). CDR3 length: 15 residues. The V end was cut by 3 bases, the J end by 10 bases, with 21 bases between. Germline V CDR1 and CDR2: MNHEY, SMNVEV (reference sequence). The CDR3 protein is CASSFEPGTPGRAFF. The DNA of the CDR3 is TGTGCCAGCAGTTTCGAACCCGGGACCCCAGGGCGAGCTTTCTTT.

This rearrangement joins TRBV5-1 to TRBJ2-5; 7 positions agree with TRBD2. CDR3 length equals 14 residues. V lost 2 bases to trimming and J lost 1 base; unmatched junction nucleotides: 2. Germline CDR1 is SGHRS and CDR2 is YFSETQ. The CDR3 sequence is CASSFGTIQETQYF. The CDR3 DNA is TGCGCCAGCAGCTTCGGGACTATCCAAGAGACCCAGTACTTC.

This clonotype was detected only a few times. V gene TRBV10-3 combines with J gene TRBJ2-6; perhaps D is TRBD1 or TRBD2 (7 bases each). Germline lookup yields CDR1 ENHRY and CDR2 SYGVKD. The CDR3 runs 17 residues. V lost 2 bases to trimming and J lost 4 bases, with 15 bases between them. The CDR3 DNA reads TGTGCCATCAGTGAGATGGGAGGGGGCTCCGGGGCCAACGTCCTGACTTTC. Its translation is CAISEMGGGSGANVLTF.

Many counts were recorded for this clonotype. DNA of the CDR3: TGTGCCATCAGTGGGACGGACAACACTGAAGCTTTCTTT. Residues: CAISGTDNTEAFF. V usage is TRBV10-3 and J usage is TRBJ1-1; unclear D gene. CDR1 ENHRY and CDR2 SYGVKD come from the germline V gene. Trimming shortened V by 4 bases and J by 2 bases, and 8 bases separated the two germline ends. The CDR3 is made up of 13 amino acids.

This clonotype was counted a few times. The chain combines TRBV29-1 with TRBJ2-5; TRBD1 aligns across 8 bases. The trim removed 4 bases at V and 5 bases at J, leaving 3 bases unmatched. The CDR3 is 12 amino acids. Germline values: CDR1 SQVTM, CDR2 ANQGSEA. The CDR3, as DNA: TGCAGCGTTGGACAGGGGTCCGAGACCCAGTACTTC. It translates to CSVGQGSETQYF. The variable domain in full, completed from reference TRBV29-1 and TRBJ2-5, reads SAVISQKPSRDICQRGTSLTIQCQVDSQVTMMFWYRQQPGQSLTLIATANQGSEATYESGFVIDKFPISRPNLTFSTLTVSNMSPEDSSIYLCSVGQGSETQYFGPGTRLLVL.

The chain employs TRBV11-1 and TRBJ2-6, with 12 bases matching TRBD1. The CDR3 loop spans 19 amino acids. Germline V lookup: CDR1 SGHAT, CDR2 FQDESV (reference sequence). The V segment lost 5 bases and the J segment 2 bases; nucleotides outside the gene matches: 10. The CDR3 DNA reads TGTGCCAGCAGCCTATGGATGGGGGACAGGGGGCCTGGGGCCAACGTCCTGACTTTC. Encoded protein: CASSLWMGDRGPGANVLTF. The full variable domain, with the rest looked up from reference TRBV11-1 and TRBJ2-6, is EAEVAQSPRYKITEKSQAVAFWCDPISGHATLYWYRQILGQGPELLVQFQDESVVDDSQLPKDRFSAERLKGVDSTLKIQPAELGDSAMYLCASSLWMGDRGPGANVLTFGAGSRLTVL.

The V and J genes are TRBV7-9 and TRBJ2-3, with no clear D. This CDR3 is built from 14 residues. Germline CDR1 and CDR2: SEHNR and FQNEAQ (reference sequence). Trimming took 0 bases from V and 2 from J, leaving 6 bases between them. The CDR3 sequence is CASSLAESTDTQYF. In DNA form, the CDR3 reads TGTGCCAGCAGCTTAGCTGAATCCACAGATACGCAGTATTTT.

This clonotype has only a few counts. The gene calls are TRBV12-3 or TRBV12-4 and TRBJ2-2; D gene ambiguous. V lost 6 bases, J lost 0 bases, and 8 bases lay in between. The CDR3 totals 14 residues. The CDR3 DNA is TGTGCCAGCAGGGGCTTCCCGAACACCGGGGAGCTGTTTTTT. This gives the protein CASRGFPNTGELFF.

This sequence joins TRBV5-1 and TRBJ2-7; 7 bases are a match to TRBD1. Germline CDR1 reads SGHRS; CDR2 reads YFSETQ. The V segment lost 1 base and the J segment 0 bases; nucleotides outside the gene matches: 1. The CDR3 sequence is 14 residues long. DNA for the CDR3: TGCGCCAGCAGCTTGACAGGGGACTCCTACGAGCAGTACTTC. Amino acid sequence: CASSLTGDSYEQYF.